The 20 T cell receptor beta chains given below trace back to one sample, sequenced in a study of spatial heterogeneity in lung cancer. The time point is: blood at routine non-recurrence follow-up after resection. A single record per CDR3 protein comes from TCRdb applying MiXCR to the 5' RACE reads. The sample includes tens of thousands of distinct CDR3 sequences, 6% to 9.5% of them seen just once. Sequenced material: PBMCs, taken at follow-up. Receptors were obtained from a male donor with early-stage non-small cell lung cancer.

This clonotype was seen ten or more times. The gene calls are TRBV3-1 and TRBJ2-1; no definite D call. The CDR3 extends over 10 amino acids. CDR1 is LGHDT and CDR2 is YNNKEL in the germline V gene (reference sequence). V was clipped by 6 bases and J by 9 bases, with 6 bases between them. The CDR3 region is CASRLSEQFF. DNA for the CDR3: TGTGCCAGCAGACTGAGTGAGCAGTTCTTC.

This clonotype was seen repeatedly, ten times or more. This sequence joins TRBV10-1 and TRBJ1-5; D gene unclear. Between the trimmed V and J ends, which lost 7 bases and 4 bases, there was a span of 14 bases. The V gene's germline CDR1 is WNHNN and CDR2 SYGVQD (reference sequence). CDR3 length equals 14 residues. This chain's CDR3 is CASTPREENQPQHF. The CDR3 DNA is TGCGCCAGCACCCCAAGGGAGGAAAATCAGCCCCAGCATTTT.

In its sample, this clonotype was seen many times. The chain employs TRBV18 and TRBJ1-5; D is perhaps TRBD1 (6 bases). The CDR3 loop spans 15 amino acids. In germline, CDR1 is KGHSH, CDR2 LQKENI. V was clipped by 6 bases and J by 2 bases, with 14 bases between them. The DNA of the CDR3 is TGTGCCAGCTCTCGAGGGGGTGGAGGCAATCAGCCCCAGCATTTT. Protein sequence: CASSRGGGGNQPQHF. Drawing the rest from reference TRBV18 and TRBJ1-5, the complete variable domain is NAGVMQNPRHLVRRRGQEARLRCSPMKGHSHVYWYRQLPEEGLKFMVYLQKENIIDESGMPKERFSAEFPKEGPSILRIQQVVRGDSAAYFCASSRGGGGNQPQHFGDGTRLSIL.

The rearrangement links TRBV20-1 to TRBJ2-1, with D perhaps TRBD2 (6 bases). Trimming took 5 bases from V and 5 from J, leaving 19 bases between them. CDR1 and CDR2 from the germline V gene are DFQATT and SNEGSKA (reference sequence). This CDR3 has 15 residues. CDR3 residues: CSAPSRRAVDNEQFF. CDR3 nucleotides: TGCAGTGCTCCCTCACGGAGGGCCGTGGACAATGAGCAGTTCTTC.

Ten or more counts support this clonotype. A read error may produce the germline difference seen at one junction end. The chain employs TRBV7-7 and TRBJ2-5; 7 nucleotides agree with TRBD1. This CDR3 is built from 14 residues. Germline assignment: CDR1 SSHAT and CDR2 FNYEAQ (reference sequence). The CDR3 bases are TGTGCTAGCAGCCCCGGGACAGCCGGCCAGACCCAGTACTTC. Translated, it gives CASSPGTAGQTQYF.

This clonotype was observed many times. The chain uses TRBV7-2 and TRBJ2-3; D is possibly TRBD2 (6 bases). V lost 5 bases to trimming and J lost 0 bases, with 12 bases between them. Germline CDR1 SGHTA, CDR2 FQGNSA. The CDR3 length is 15 residues. The CDR3 protein is CASSPDYLSTDTQYF. The CDR3 bases are TGTGCCAGCAGCCCGGACTATCTTAGCACAGATACGCAGTATTTT.

This clonotype was counted at least ten times. J is TRBJ1-1 and V is TRBV12-5, with a possible D match to TRBD1 (5 bases). V dropped 1 base and J dropped 4 bases, with 10 bases sitting between them. Germline values: CDR1 LGHNT, CDR2 FRNRAP. This CDR3 is built from 14 residues. The CDR3 bases are TGTGCTAGTGGTTTGGGCGGGGGGTCCACTGAAGCTTTCTTT. It yields the protein CASGLGGGSTEAFF.

The chain's CDR3 is CASSLGDRGPTEAFF. The CDR3 region has the DNA TGTGCCAGCAGTTTAGGGGACAGGGGGCCCACTGAAGCTTTCTTT. J is TRBJ1-1 and V is TRBV12-3 or TRBV12-4, with 12 nucleotides matching TRBD1. The junction had 1 base not matched to a gene; V was cut back by 1 base and J by 4 bases. This CDR3 comprises 15 residues.

In its sample, this clonotype was seen many times. The chain joins TRBV11-2 to TRBJ2-1, with TRBD1 matching 9 bases. Germline assignment: CDR1 SGHAT and CDR2 FQNNGV. Trimming took 5 bases from V and 9 from J; bases not matched to a gene: 5. The CDR3 totals 13 residues. The CDR3 reads CASSKQGAGEQFF. The CDR3 DNA reads as TGTGCCAGCAGCAAACAGGGGGCAGGTGAGCAGTTCTTC.

This clonotype was recorded at least ten times. This rearrangement joins TRBV29-1 to TRBJ2-5; D perhaps matches TRBD2 (5 bases). Germline V gene lookup returns CDR1 SQVTM and CDR2 ANQGSEA. V dropped 5 bases and J dropped 0 bases, with 13 bases sitting between them. The CDR3 totals 14 residues. This CDR3 reads CSVLFSSNQETQYF. CDR3 in DNA: TGCAGCGTTCTCTTCTCTAGCAACCAAGAGACCCAGTACTTC.

Comments on this clonotype: Since a much larger clone is just one base distant, this may be a read error. The chain is built from TRBV6-5 and TRBJ2-3; D is undetermined. Looked up from germline, CDR1 is MNHEY and CDR2 is SVGAGI. CDR3 length: 13 residues. The CDR3 DNA sequence: TGTGCCTGCAGTTACTCAGGCACAGATACGCAGTATTTT. Residues: CACSYSGTDTQYF.

This clonotype was seen ten or more times. The CDR3 DNA follows: TGTGCCAGTAGTATCGGACAGATTTCCTACGAGCAGTACTTC. Protein: CASSIGQISYEQYF. The V gene is TRBV19, the J gene TRBJ2-7; maybe TRBD1 (6 bases). Germline V gene data show CDR1 as LNHDA and CDR2 as SQIVND (reference sequence). Trimming removed 3 bases from V and 1 base from J, with 10 bases in between. The CDR3 runs 14 residues.

In this sample, this clonotype turned up many times. CDR3 loop: CATSRGTGTGNNEQFF. The CDR3, as DNA: TGTGCCACCAGCAGAGGAACCGGGACAGGGAATAATGAGCAGTTCTTC. This chain uses TRBV15 with TRBJ2-1, with 9 positions matching TRBD1. CDR3 length equals 16 residues. Trimming took 1 base from V and 7 from J; bases not matched to a gene: 8. Germline V gene data show CDR1 as LNHNV and CDR2 as YYDKDF (reference sequence). The variable domain in full, with the rest retrieved from reference TRBV15 and TRBJ2-1, is DAMVIQNPRYQVTQFGKPVTLSCSQTLNHNVMYWYQQKSSQAPKLLFHYYDKDFNNEADTPDNFQSRRPNTSFCFLDIRSPGLGDTAMYLCATSRGTGTGNNEQFFGPGTRLTVL.

This clonotype has a count of ten or more. At one end, the junction sequence differs from germline, possibly due to a read error. The chain links TRBV7-7 to TRBJ2-7; 8 bases are shared with TRBD1. Germline CDR1 and CDR2: SSHAT and FNYEAQ (reference sequence). The CDR3 runs to 15 residues. The DNA of the CDR3 is TGTGCTAGCAGCTTAGGTCAGGGGGCCACCTACGAGCAGTACTTC. It specifies CASSLGQGATYEQYF.

Ten or more counts support this clonotype. The chain links TRBV6-5 to TRBJ1-2; D is possibly TRBD1 (5 bases). Germline V CDR1 and CDR2: MNHEY, SVGAGI. The CDR3 has 14 amino acids. V was cut by 4 bases and J by 4 bases, with 13 bases left in between. The CDR3 spells CASSSITGGYGYTF. For the CDR3, the DNA is TGTGCCAGCAGTTCGATAACAGGTGGCTATGGCTACACCTTC.

In its sample, this clonotype was seen many times. CDR3 in amino acids: CASSPSGTGIGDTQYF. Here the CDR3 DNA reads TGTGCCAGCAGCCCCTCGGGGACAGGGATTGGAGATACGCAGTATTTT. This sequence joins TRBV11-3 and TRBJ2-3; 9 bases map to TRBD1. The CDR3 has 16 amino acids. The V gene's germline CDR1 is SGHNT and CDR2 YENEEA. V lost 5 bases to trimming and J lost 5 bases; unmatched junction nucleotides: 11.

This clonotype was counted ten times or more. The chain joins TRBV20-1 to TRBJ2-1, with a possible D match to TRBD2 (5 bases). The germline V gene encodes CDR1 DFQATT and CDR2 SNEGSKA (reference sequence). Trimming took 0 bases from V and 11 from J, leaving 14 bases between them. There are 13 residues in the CDR3. The CDR3 here is CSARDLWAGQQFF. Here the CDR3 DNA reads TGCAGTGCTAGAGATCTGTGGGCGGGCCAGCAGTTCTTC.

Many counts were recorded for this clonotype. The chain has TRBV5-1 and TRBJ1-2; D unclear. The germline V and J ends were trimmed by 0 bases and 7 bases, with 7 bases remaining between them. Germline CDR1 reads SGHRS; CDR2 reads YFSETQ. This CDR3 is 12 amino acids long. The DNA of the CDR3 is TGCGCCAGCAGCTTGGAAAGATCTGGCTACACCTTC. Encoded protein: CASSLERSGYTF.

This clonotype occurred many times. The chain combines TRBV4-2 with TRBJ1-6, with a possible D match to TRBD1 (6 bases). The V and J ends lost 0 bases and 8 bases respectively, with 11 bases between them. The length of the CDR3 is 15 residues. The V gene's germline CDR1 is LGHNA and CDR2 YNFKEQ. The CDR3 region is CASSQDSQGDSPLHF. The CDR3 DNA reads TGTGCCAGCAGCCAAGATTCACAGGGTGATTCACCCCTCCACTTT.

This clonotype was recorded many times. This chain connects TRBV7-2 to TRBJ2-7; possible D gene TRBD2, 5 bases. CDR1 is SGHTA, CDR2 FQGNSA, per germline. The CDR3 is 14 residues long. Trimming removed 5 bases at V and 2 bases at J, with 13 bases between. DNA of the CDR3: TGTGCCAGCAGCCTGAAACTAGGTCCCTACGAGCAGTACTTC. This encodes CASSLKLGPYEQYF.